The clone carrying this TCR beta chain appeared a few times. This specimen belongs to a study of Graves' ophthalmopathy and Graves' hyperthyroidism. The trim removed 5 bases at V and 6 bases at J, leaving 6 bases unmatched. Germline-derived CDR1 and CDR2 are SEHNR and FQNEAQ (reference sequence). This CDR3 has 14 amino acids. For repertoire sequencing, the TCR beta CDR3 regions were amplified from RNA transcripts. HTBI primers served in a first-round RT-PCR, which a second-round multiplex PCR followed. Via MiXCR, TCRdb re-called the multiplex PCR reads, giving one row per CDR3 protein. The sample shows 740,000 or so distinct CDR3 sequences, 40% of them seen only once.

This sequence joins TRBV7-9 and TRBJ2-2; TRBD2 matches 7 bases. The sequenced sample consisted of peripheral blood. This receptor was obtained from an adult man with Graves' ophthalmopathy. The chain's CDR3 is CASSLGLVAGELFF. The CDR3 nucleotides read TGTGCCAGCAGCCTTGGACTAGTTGCCGGGGAGCTGTTTTTT.